This T cell receptor (beta chain) derives from a study of T cell changes during pregnancy in multiple sclerosis (dated by TCRdb to between 2019 and 2020). Study-level background: In women with multiple sclerosis, the researchers looked at how the T cell repertoire shifted as pregnancy progressed.

The library was built by means of the immunoSEQ multiplex PCR assay. In its TCRdb copy, this immuneACCESS table keeps in-frame sequences only and misses some clones. Where compared with another copy, unresolved V genes explain less than half of these, and the others have no known cause. For this sample the table gives fewer than 100,000 clones, of which 75% to 90% were detected only once. Jointly, the top ten make up less than 2.5% of the sample. This clone has only a few counts. Its antigen is currently not known. No much larger clonotype is one base removed from it; base qualities were not supplied. The cysteine opens and the phenylalanine closes a CDR3 of 13 amino acids. Kept here is only the CDR3 DNA, which spans 39 bases and is read in frame from base 1. Clipping removes 6 bases from V and 10 bases from J, with 6 as the unmatched junction base count. From a lookup of the germline V gene, CDR1 and CDR2 are MNHNS and SASEGT.

The chain is made from TRBV6-1 and TRBJ1-6; a stretch of 7 junction bases matches TRBD1. This clonotype originated in a female donor with multiple sclerosis, enrolled in a pregnancy study. Sequencing used peripheral blood, obtained before pregnancy. The DNA is TGTGCCAGCAGGGATACAGGGGTATCACCCCTCCACTTT. Its translation is CASRDTGVSPLHF.